This T cell receptor beta chain is drawn from a study of blood T cell repertoires in COVID-19. In the study's own analysis: Reference gene primer amplification in the assay estimated nucleated cell counts. Repertoires were generated with immunoSEQ multiplex PCR, while TCRdb's copy carries only in-frame clones and drops some. V and J calls and clone size are copied from that table; D and trimming were computed from the DNA. The sample consists of approximately 170,000 clones, approximately 80% of them appearing once. The length of the CDR3 is 16 residues. Germline-derived CDR1 and CDR2 are MDHEN and SYDVKM. The V gene lost 4 bases and the J gene lost 2 bases, with 17 bases spanning the gap.

The receptor comes from a woman of 80 years or more with COVID-19, enrolled during active disease. The chain links TRBV28 to TRBJ1-1; D perhaps matches TRBD1 (5 bases). The sample taken for sequencing was peripheral blood. Written as DNA, the CDR3 is TGTGCCAGCAGTTCGCCCCCAGGGTCTGGTAACACTGAAGCTTTCTTT. Protein sequence: CASSSPPGSGNTEAFF. Supplemented by reference TRBV28 and TRBJ1-1, the full variable domain reads DVKVTQSSRYLVKRTGEKVFLECVQDMDHENMFWYRQDPGLGLRLIYFSYDVKMKEKGDIPEGYSVSREKKERFSLILESASTNQTSMYLCASSSPPGSGNTEAFFGQGTRLTVV.